These 11 T cell receptor beta chains originate from one sample sequenced in a study of OX40 agonist ivuxolimab in advanced cancers. This table comes from immunoSEQ multiplex PCR, and its TCRdb copy is limited to in-frame clones, with some not included. The sample lists 90,000 to 100,000 clones, 70% to 90% seen once, with 0.82% in the top ten. This specimen was CD4+ or CD8+ T cells sorted from blood, taken in a trial of the OX40 agonist ivuxolimab. These receptors all come from an adult with an advanced solid tumor such as melanoma, head and neck, liver or kidney cancer.

The genes are TRBV14 and TRBJ2-1, with 7 bases lining up with TRBD2. The germline CDR1 and CDR2 sequences are SGHDN and FVKESK. J was trimmed by 9 bases and V by 5 bases; bases with no gene match: 4. The CDR3 length is 12 residues. CDR3 in amino acids: CASSNSGPEQFF. CDR3 DNA sequence: TGTGCCAGCAGCAATAGCGGGCCTGAGCAGTTCTTC.

V is TRBV28 and J is TRBJ2-3; TRBD2 matches 8 bases. The V and J ends lost 3 bases and 3 bases, in that order; junction bases with no gene match: 11. Germline-derived CDR1 and CDR2 are MDHEN and SYDVKM. The CDR3 contains 17 residues. CDR3 sequence: CASSLMGGGRFTDTQYF. The CDR3 DNA reads as TGTGCCAGCAGTTTGATGGGAGGCGGGAGGTTTACAGATACGCAGTATTTT.

The chain links TRBV10-1 to TRBJ2-1; 7 nucleotides agree with TRBD2. CDR1 and CDR2 from the germline V gene are WNHNN and SYGVQD (reference sequence). This CDR3 is built from 14 residues. With 3 bases clipped from V and 9 bases from J, the junction kept 8 bases outside the gene matches. The CDR3 sequence: CASSDPAGAREQFF. In nucleotides, the CDR3 is TGCGCCAGCAGTGATCCGGCGGGAGCGCGTGAGCAGTTCTTC.

The gene calls are TRBV14 and TRBJ2-7; D is unclear. V lost 2 bases and J 2 bases, leaving 10 bases between the germline ends. The germline V gene encodes CDR1 SGHDN and CDR2 FVKESK. This CDR3 is built from 14 residues. CDR3: CASSQNMVTYEQYF. In DNA, the CDR3 is TGTGCCAGCAGCCAAAACATGGTGACCTACGAGCAGTACTTC.

The chain couples TRBV10-3 to TRBJ1-5, with a possible D match to TRBD1 (5 bases). Trimming removed 8 bases at V and 0 bases at J, with 14 bases between. Germline V gene data show CDR1 as ENHRY and CDR2 as SYGVKD. The length of the CDR3 is 15 residues. The CDR3 sequence: CAIGGGGRSNQPQHF. The CDR3 bases are TGTGCCATCGGGGGGGGAGGGCGTAGCAATCAGCCCCAGCATTTT.

This clone was recorded at least ten times. The J gene is TRBJ1-3, the V gene TRBV4-1; D may be TRBD1 (5 bases). Trimming cost V 8 bases and J 0 bases, with 14 bases left between them. The CDR3 extends over 15 amino acids. Germline loops: CDR1 MGHRA, CDR2 YSYEKL. The CDR3 bases are TGCGCCAGCGGGGGAGGATTACTCTCTGGAAACACCATATATTTT. Translation gives CASGGGLLSGNTIYF.

This chain uses TRBV28 with TRBJ2-3, with 7 bases fitting TRBD2. Trimming cost V 5 bases and J 2 bases; bases outside gene matches: 7. The CDR3 loop spans 15 amino acids. Germline V gives CDR1 MDHEN, CDR2 SYDVKM. The CDR3 nucleotides read TGTGCCAGCAGTGTCCTAGCGGTTAACACAGATACGCAGTATTTT. It specifies CASSVLAVNTDTQYF.

The chain recombines TRBV21-1 with TRBJ2-1; TRBD2, as called in the table, went unchecked against the DNA. TRBV21-1 is tagged as a pseudogene. The length of the CDR3 is 16 residues. The CDR3 sequence: CASSKEKREVYNEQFF. Here the CDR3 DNA reads TGTGCCAGCAGCAAAGAAAAGCGGGAGGTTTACAATGAGCAGTTCTTC.

This clone showed up just once. The chain links TRBV11-1 to TRBJ1-3; a possible D gene is TRBD1 (6 bases). This CDR3 region has 14 residues. Germline lookup yields CDR1 SGHAT and CDR2 FQDESV (reference sequence). The germline V and J ends were trimmed by 1 base and 8 bases, with 12 bases remaining between them. The CDR3 DNA sequence: TGTGCCAGCAGCTTAGACGCAGGGGCGGACACCATATATTTT. It yields the protein CASSLDAGADTIYF.

DNA of the CDR3: TGTGCCAGTAGTAAACAGGATTCTGGAAACACCATATATTTT. Its translation: CASSKQDSGNTIYF. The V gene is TRBV19, the J gene TRBJ1-3, with a tentative D call TRBD1 (5 bases). The CDR3 runs 14 residues. Germline V lookup: CDR1 LNHDA, CDR2 SQIVND (reference sequence). V was clipped by 4 bases and J by 1 base, with 8 bases between them.

The chain's CDR3 is CASSEYPSSYNEQFF. In DNA, the CDR3 is TGTGCCAGCAGCGAGTATCCTAGCTCCTACAATGAGCAGTTCTTC. The genes are TRBV11-3 and TRBJ2-1; D is ambiguous. This CDR3 has 15 residues. V lost 5 bases, J lost 0 bases, and 11 bases lay in between. Per germline, CDR1 SGHNT and CDR2 YENEEA.